These T cell receptor beta chains were read from a single sample in a study of blood T cell repertoires in COVID-19. Measured with immunoSEQ multiplex PCR; TCRdb has only the in-frame clones, and not every one. This sample has about 260,000 clones, with about 91% found just once. The sequenced sample was peripheral blood. The receptors here all came from a person aged 18 to 30 with COVID-19, enrolled during active disease. The CDR3 runs from the conserved cysteine through the conserved F or W. The D gene is left open where the match is weak. Expanded clones are given a class, and other clones once, few, many or no size at all.

j_call,clone_size,v_call,d_call,cdr3_nt,cdr3_aa
TRBJ2-1,NA,TRBV20-1,NA,TGCAGTGCTAGGGTCGGGAATGAGCAGTTCTTC,CSARVGNEQFF
TRBJ2-1,NA,TRBV9,TRBD2,TGTGCCAGCAGCGTAGAGGGACTAGCGGGTGGTGAGCAGTTCTTC,CASSVEGLAGGEQFF
TRBJ2-2,NA,TRBV2,TRBD2,TGTGCCACCTTCCGCACCACGGGGGGAAATCTCGGCGGGGAGCTGTTTTTT,CATFRTTGGNLGGELFF
TRBJ2-6,NA,TRBV2,NA,TGTGCCAGCAGCGCGGACAGTGACTCTGGGGCCAACGTCCTGACTTTC,CASSADSDSGANVLTF
TRBJ2-3,NA,TRBV24-1,TRBD1,TGTGCCATCGGGGGTATGCCCGGGACAGGGGGCACAGATACGCAGTATTTT,CAIGGMPGTGGTDTQYF
TRBJ1-5,NA,TRBV4-3,NA,TGCGCCAGCAGCCAAGACGGGGGTCGGAATCAGCCCCAGCATTTT,CASSQDGGRNQPQHF
TRBJ1-2,NA,TRBV12-3/TRBV12-4,NA,TGTGCCAGCAGTGGGACTACAGGGTACACCTTC,CASSGTTGYTF
TRBJ2-2,NA,TRBV28,TRBD2,TGTGCCACCTACTCCGGGACTAATTTCCCATCCGGGGAGCTGTTTTTT,CATYSGTNFPSGELFF
TRBJ2-2,NA,TRBV11-3,NA,TGTGCCAGCAGCTTGGGACTCCAGAACACCGGGGAGCTGTTTTTT,CASSLGLQNTGELFF
TRBJ2-7,NA,TRBV7-9,NA,TGTGCCAGCAGCTTAGACGGGAGCTCCTACGAGCAGTACTTC,CASSLDGSSYEQYF
TRBJ1-1,NA,TRBV9,TRBD1,TGTGCCAGCAGCCGGACAGGATTCCAAGTCACTGAAGCTTTCTTT,CASSRTGFQVTEAFF
TRBJ1-1,NA,TRBV6-2/TRBV6-3,NA,TGTGCCAGCAGTTACTCGAGAGTTTTGAACACTGAAGCTTTCTTT,CASSYSRVLNTEAFF
TRBJ2-5,NA,TRBV5-4,NA,TGTGCCAGCAGCTTGGCGGGCACTCCTCAGGGACAGTACTTC,CASSLAGTPQGQYF
TRBJ2-3,NA,TRBV4-2,TRBD2,TGTGCCAGCAGCCGATGGGTAGCGGGAAGCACAGATACGCAGTATTTT,CASSRWVAGSTDTQYF
TRBJ2-7,NA,TRBV18,TRBD2,TGTGCCAGCTCACCTTCCCTAGCGGGAACAGCCTACGAGCAGTACTTC,CASSPSLAGTAYEQYF
TRBJ2-1,NA,TRBV25-1,NA,TGTGCCAGCAGTCCACCGGGACTCTCCTACAATGAGCAGTTCTTC,CASSPPGLSYNEQFF
TRBJ1-2,NA,TRBV28,TRBD1,TGTGCCAGCAGTACCCGACAGGGGGGCTACACCTTC,CASSTRQGGYTF
TRBJ2-1,NA,TRBV19,NA,TGTGCCAGTAGTATCTCCAGCTACAATGAGCAGTTCTTC,CASSISSYNEQFF
TRBJ2-1,once,TRBV5-4,NA,TGTGCCAGCAGCCCTTTACAGGAAAGATACAATGAGCAGTTCTTC,CASSPLQERYNEQFF
TRBJ1-2,NA,TRBV6-1,NA,TGTGCCAGCAGTTCCCCCCGGAGGCATGGCTACACCTTC,CASSSPRRHGYTF
TRBJ1-5,NA,TRBV27,NA,TGTGCCAGCAGTCCGAGGGGGGGTTATCAGCCCCAGCATTTT,CASSPRGGYQPQHF
TRBJ1-1,NA,TRBV4-2,TRBD1,TGTGCCAGCAGCCCCGACAGGGGGAACACTGAAGCTTTCTTT,CASSPDRGNTEAFF
TRBJ1-1,NA,TRBV18,NA,TGTGCCAGCTCAGCGGGACTCCGGAACACTGAAGCTTTCTTT,CASSAGLRNTEAFF
TRBJ2-1,NA,TRBV6-5,NA,TGTGCCAGCCGGACGAGGGCTGAGCAGTTCTTC,CASRTRAEQFF
TRBJ1-2,NA,TRBV14,TRBD1,TGTGCCAGCAGCCAGGTGACAGGGGCGTTCAATGGCTACACCTTC,CASSQVTGAFNGYTF
TRBJ2-3,NA,TRBV28,TRBD2,TGTGCCAGCAGACAAACTAGCGGGAGTAGCGGCACGCAGTATTTT,CASRQTSGSSGTQYF
TRBJ2-2,NA,TRBV9,TRBD1,TGTGCCAGCAGCCTCCGACAGGGGAGGAACACCGGGGAGCTGTTTTTT,CASSLRQGRNTGELFF
TRBJ1-2,NA,TRBV7-9,NA,TGTGCCAGCAGCTTAGCGGGCCAGGGGCAAGGCTACACCTTC,CASSLAGQGQGYTF
TRBJ2-1,NA,TRBV19,TRBD1,TGTGCCAGTCGCTGGACAGGGAATTACAATGAGCAGTTCTTC,CASRWTGNYNEQFF
TRBJ2-3,NA,TRBV7-9,TRBD2,TGTGCCAGCAGCTCCTCTAGCGGGAGGGCCGGCGCAGATACGCAGTATTTT,CASSSSSGRAGADTQYF
TRBJ2-3,NA,TRBV6-2/TRBV6-3,NA,TGTGCCAGCAGCAATACAGGAGCCTTCACAGATACGCAGTATTTT,CASSNTGAFTDTQYF
TRBJ2-5,NA,TRBV7-9,NA,TGTGCCAGCAGCTTTGAGGCGGGAAGACAAGAGACCCAGTACTTC,CASSFEAGRQETQYF
TRBJ2-2,once,TRBV27,NA,TGTGCCAGCAGTTTACGGAGTGGATTGAACACCGGGGAGCTGTTTTTT,CASSLRSGLNTGELFF
TRBJ2-1,NA,TRBV7-9,TRBD2,TGTGCCAGCAGCTCTAGCGGGTATTACAATGAGCAGTTCTTC,CASSSSGYYNEQFF
TRBJ2-3,NA,TRBV9,TRBD2,TGTGCCAGCAGCGAAAACACCGGGACTAGCGTAGCAGATACGCAGTATTTT,CASSENTGTSVADTQYF
TRBJ2-1,NA,TRBV18,TRBD2,TGTGCCAGCTCCGCTACTAGCGGGAGGGTTGCTGAGCAGTTCTTC,CASSATSGRVAEQFF
TRBJ1-4,NA,TRBV2,TRBD1,TGTGCCAGTCTTGGACAGGGCCTGAATGAAAAACTGTTTTTT,CASLGQGLNEKLFF
TRBJ2-1,NA,TRBV5-1,TRBD2,TGCGCCAGCAGCTTGGCCGGGGGAGGGCCAAATGAGCAGTTCTTC,CASSLAGGGPNEQFF
TRBJ2-1,once,TRBV19,NA,TGTGCCAGTACTAGCACCTACAATGAGCAGTTCTTC,CASTSTYNEQFF
TRBJ1-5,NA,TRBV24-1,NA,TGTGCCACCAGTGATTCCGAACAGGGTCAGCCCCAGCATTTT,CATSDSEQGQPQHF
TRBJ2-7,NA,TRBV13,NA,TGTGCCAGCAGCCAGGGCAGGTACGAGCAGTACTTC,CASSQGRYEQYF
TRBJ2-6,NA,TRBV25-1,NA,TGTGCCAGCAGTGGTCAGGGGTCTGGGGCCAACGTCCTGACTTTC,CASSGQGSGANVLTF
TRBJ2-7,NA,TRBV28,TRBD2,TGTGCCAGCAGTCTAGCGGGAGAGGGGTACGAGCAGTACTTC,CASSLAGEGYEQYF
TRBJ1-1,NA,TRBV19,TRBD1,TGTGCCAGTAGTGTACAGGGGCCACTGGCTTTCTTT,CASSVQGPLAFF
TRBJ1-2,NA,TRBV11-2,NA,TGTGCCAGCAGCTCGGAGAGGGGGAATAACTATGGCTACACCTTC,CASSSERGNNYGYTF
TRBJ1-1,once,TRBV7-3,NA,TGTGCCAGCAGCTTAGGTGGGCAGGGGCTGACTGAAGCTTTCTTT,CASSLGGQGLTEAFF
TRBJ2-7,NA,TRBV7-9,TRBD2,TGTGCCACGAGGACTAGCGGGAGTTACGAGCAGTACTTC,CATRTSGSYEQYF
TRBJ2-7,NA,TRBV7-8,TRBD2,TGTGCCAGCAGCTTAGTAACTAGCGGACACTACGAGCAGTACTTC,CASSLVTSGHYEQYF
TRBJ1-2,NA,TRBV12-3/TRBV12-4,NA,TGTGCCACCAGCCAATACTTTAACTATGGCTACACCTTC,CATSQYFNYGYTF
TRBJ2-1,NA,TRBV9,TRBD2,TGTGCCAGCAGCGAGGGGACTAGCGGGGGCAATGAGCAGTTCTTC,CASSEGTSGGNEQFF
TRBJ1-5,NA,TRBV6-5,NA,TGTGCCAGCAGTTATTCGGGTATTAGCAATCAGCCCCAGCATTTT,CASSYSGISNQPQHF
TRBJ2-1,NA,TRBV7-9,NA,TGTGCCAGCAGCTTAGGGATAGCGTTGAGCTCCTACAATGAGCAGTTCTTC,CASSLGIALSSYNEQFF
TRBJ2-1,NA,TRBV10-1,TRBD1,TGCGCCAGCAGTGACGGCAGGGGGCGGGATGAGCAGTTCTTC,CASSDGRGRDEQFF
TRBJ1-1,NA,TRBV4-1,TRBD1,TGCGCCAGCAGCCCGAGACAGGGATTGAACACTGAAGCTTTCTTT,CASSPRQGLNTEAFF
TRBJ2-5,NA,TRBV9,NA,TGTGCCAGCAGCGTAGAAACCGGACTCCAAGAGACCCAGTACTTC,CASSVETGLQETQYF
TRBJ1-1,NA,TRBV4-1,TRBD1,TGCGCCAGCAGCCTAAACAGGGGTCCCACTGAAGCTTTCTTT,CASSLNRGPTEAFF
TRBJ2-1,NA,TRBV19,TRBD2,TGTGCCAGTAGTATAGGACTAGCGGGAGTTGGTGAGCAGTTCTTC,CASSIGLAGVGEQFF
TRBJ1-4,NA,TRBV28,NA,TGTGCCAGCTCTGTCCACACGAATGAAAAACTGTTTTTT,CASSVHTNEKLFF
TRBJ2-2,NA,TRBV5-4,TRBD1,TGTGCCAGCAGCGCCGGACAGGGGCCCCCTAACACGGGGGAGCTGTTTTTT,CASSAGQGPPNTGELFF